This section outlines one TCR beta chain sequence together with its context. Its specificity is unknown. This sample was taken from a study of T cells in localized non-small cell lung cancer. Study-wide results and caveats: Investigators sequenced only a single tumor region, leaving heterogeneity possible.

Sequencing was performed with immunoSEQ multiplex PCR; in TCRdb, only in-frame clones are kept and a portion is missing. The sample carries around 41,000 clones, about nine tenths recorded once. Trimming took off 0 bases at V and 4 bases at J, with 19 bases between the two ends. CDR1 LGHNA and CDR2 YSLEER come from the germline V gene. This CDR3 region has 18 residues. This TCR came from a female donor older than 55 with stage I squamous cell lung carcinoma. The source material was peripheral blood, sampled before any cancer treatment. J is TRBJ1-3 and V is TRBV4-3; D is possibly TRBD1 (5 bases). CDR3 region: CASSQEPPGSEGGNTIYF. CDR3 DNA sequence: TGCGCCAGCAGCCAAGAACCCCCTGGCAGCGAGGGGGGAAACACCATATATTTT.